This is a list of T cell receptor beta chains from one sample in a study of cytomegalovirus exposure and HLA in healthy donors. Repertoires were generated with immunoSEQ multiplex PCR, while TCRdb's copy carries only in-frame clones and drops some. The top ten clones hold under 8% of a sample with just over 150,000 clones, approximately 79% of them seen once. Sequencing was carried out using PBMCs. The origin of the receptors is a woman aged 45-59 years in good health and CMV-seropositive. Each CDR3 is given with its conserved first and last residue. D genes are given only for firm matches. Part of the rows lack a size; the others show once, few, many or a class for expanded clones.

CDR3 DNA: TGTGCCAGCAACAACAAGTGGGGGGGGGCCTACAATGAGCAGTTCTTC; CDR3 protein: CASNNKWGGAYNEQFF; D gene: TRBD2; J gene: TRBJ2-1; V gene: TRBV2; clone size: NA
CDR3 DNA: TGTGCCAGCCGTCTTGGGGCGTCGGACTATGGCTACACCTTC; CDR3 protein: CASRLGASDYGYTF; D gene: NA; J gene: TRBJ1-2; V gene: TRBV27; clone size: NA
CDR3 DNA: TGTGCCAGCAGTGGGTCGGGTTTCCTCTACGAGCAGTACTTC; CDR3 protein: CASSGSGFLYEQYF; D gene: NA; J gene: TRBJ2-7; V gene: TRBV6-1; clone size: NA
CDR3 DNA: TGTGCCAGCTCACCACGAGTCAATGAGCAGTTCTTC; CDR3 protein: CASSPRVNEQFF; D gene: NA; J gene: TRBJ2-1; V gene: TRBV18; clone size: NA
CDR3 DNA: TGTGCCAGCAGCGTAGGAGAAGTCTACAATGAGCAGTTCTTC; CDR3 protein: CASSVGEVYNEQFF; D gene: NA; J gene: TRBJ2-1; V gene: TRBV9; clone size: few
CDR3 DNA: TGTGCCAGCAGTGCTGACAGAGGTGGGGTCTCTGGGGCCAACGTCCTGACTTTC; CDR3 protein: CASSADRGGVSGANVLTF; D gene: NA; J gene: TRBJ2-6; V gene: TRBV27; clone size: NA
CDR3 DNA: TGTGCCAGCAGAGTAGGGGGTTCGGGGGGAAAACTGTTTTTT; CDR3 protein: CASRVGGSGGKLFF; D gene: NA; J gene: TRBJ1-4; V gene: TRBV27; clone size: few
CDR3 DNA: TGTGCCAGCAGCTTGGGAGCAGGGGGCGCCAATACAGATACGCAGTATTTT; CDR3 protein: CASSLGAGGANTDTQYF; D gene: TRBD1; J gene: TRBJ2-3; V gene: TRBV5-5; clone size: NA
CDR3 DNA: TGTGCCAGCACCCTAGGGGGGAACACTGAAGCTTTCTTT; CDR3 protein: CASTLGGNTEAFF; D gene: NA; J gene: TRBJ1-1; V gene: TRBV14; clone size: few
CDR3 DNA: TGTGCCAGCAGTTTTGGAGGCCCCGAGCAGTACTTC; CDR3 protein: CASSFGGPEQYF; D gene: NA; J gene: TRBJ2-7; V gene: TRBV6-6; clone size: NA
CDR3 DNA: TGTGCCAGCAGCTTAGCAACCGTCGGTAACTATGGCTACACCTTC; CDR3 protein: CASSLATVGNYGYTF; D gene: NA; J gene: TRBJ1-2; V gene: TRBV7-2; clone size: NA
CDR3 DNA: TGTGCCAGCAGCTTGGAGCGGGGTCACACAGATACGCAGTATTTT; CDR3 protein: CASSLERGHTDTQYF; D gene: TRBD2; J gene: TRBJ2-3; V gene: TRBV5-5; clone size: NA
CDR3 DNA: TGTGCCAGCAGCGCCTACGACACTCGCACTGAAGCTTTCTTT; CDR3 protein: CASSAYDTRTEAFF; D gene: NA; J gene: TRBJ1-1; V gene: TRBV9; clone size: NA
CDR3 DNA: TGTGCCAGCAGCCAAGACGGACAGGGAAACTACAATGAGCAGTTCTTC; CDR3 protein: CASSQDGQGNYNEQFF; D gene: TRBD1; J gene: TRBJ2-1; V gene: TRBV4-2; clone size: NA
CDR3 DNA: TGCGCCAGCAGCAGTAGCGGGGGGGCCTGGACAGATACGCAGTATTTT; CDR3 protein: CASSSSGGAWTDTQYF; D gene: TRBD2; J gene: TRBJ2-3; V gene: TRBV5-1; clone size: NA
CDR3 DNA: TGCGCCAGCAGCCAAGATCGACAGGGGGCGGGGGGCTACACCTTC; CDR3 protein: CASSQDRQGAGGYTF; D gene: TRBD1; J gene: TRBJ1-2; V gene: TRBV4-3; clone size: NA
CDR3 DNA: TGTGCCAGCACCGATATCGGCTCCTATAATTCACCCCTCCACTTT; CDR3 protein: CASTDIGSYNSPLHF; D gene: NA; J gene: TRBJ1-6; V gene: TRBV6-1; clone size: NA
CDR3 DNA: TGTGCCAGCAGCTTTTGGACAGGGGGGCGGGAGCAGTACTTC; CDR3 protein: CASSFWTGGREQYF; D gene: TRBD1; J gene: TRBJ2-5; V gene: TRBV13; clone size: NA
CDR3 DNA: TGTGCCAGCAGTTACTCCGGGACAGGGGTTGCCCACGAGCAGTACTTC; CDR3 protein: CASSYSGTGVAHEQYF; D gene: TRBD1; J gene: TRBJ2-7; V gene: TRBV6-5; clone size: NA
CDR3 DNA: TGTGCCAGCAGCCTCGGAGGTGGACCAAACAATGAGCAGTTCTTC; CDR3 protein: CASSLGGGPNNEQFF; D gene: NA; J gene: TRBJ2-1; V gene: TRBV6-5; clone size: NA
CDR3 DNA: TGTGCCAGCAGACAATCCCGGGACAGGGTGGGTGAGCAGTTCTTC; CDR3 protein: CASRQSRDRVGEQFF; D gene: TRBD1; J gene: TRBJ2-1; V gene: TRBV7-8; clone size: NA
CDR3 DNA: TGTGCCAGCAGCTTAGAGAGCGGGGGGGCGCGGGAGCAGTACTTC; CDR3 protein: CASSLESGGAREQYF; D gene: TRBD2; J gene: TRBJ2-7; V gene: TRBV11-2; clone size: NA
CDR3 DNA: TGTGCCAGTAGAGGGAAGACAGGAAATAGCAATCAGCCCCAGCATTTT; CDR3 protein: CASRGKTGNSNQPQHF; D gene: NA; J gene: TRBJ1-5; V gene: TRBV19; clone size: NA
CDR3 DNA: TGCGCCAGCAGCCAGGGGCAGGTTAATGAAAAACTGTTTTTT; CDR3 protein: CASSQGQVNEKLFF; D gene: NA; J gene: TRBJ1-4; V gene: TRBV4-1; clone size: NA
CDR3 DNA: TGTGCCAGCAGCCCGACACTAGGAGATACGCAGTATTTT; CDR3 protein: CASSPTLGDTQYF; D gene: NA; J gene: TRBJ2-3; V gene: TRBV7-9; clone size: NA
CDR3 DNA: TGCGCCAGCAGCTCCGGGGGGGGCGACGAGCAGTACTTC; CDR3 protein: CASSSGGGDEQYF; D gene: TRBD2; J gene: TRBJ2-7; V gene: TRBV5-1; clone size: NA
CDR3 DNA: TGTGCCAGCAGCTTAGCGTTAGGGGGGAACACCGGGGAGCTGTTTTTT; CDR3 protein: CASSLALGGNTGELFF; D gene: NA; J gene: TRBJ2-2; V gene: TRBV7-2; clone size: NA
CDR3 DNA: TGTGCCAGCAGTTTGGACAGGGGATACGAGCAGTACTTC; CDR3 protein: CASSLDRGYEQYF; D gene: TRBD1; J gene: TRBJ2-7; V gene: TRBV27; clone size: NA
CDR3 DNA: TGTGCCAGCAGTTACGGCGGGGGGGCCCCGGATACGCAGTATTTT; CDR3 protein: CASSYGGGAPDTQYF; D gene: TRBD2; J gene: TRBJ2-3; V gene: TRBV6-6; clone size: NA
CDR3 DNA: TGTGCCAGCAGCCAAAATCCTCTAAACAATGAGCAGTTCTTC; CDR3 protein: CASSQNPLNNEQFF; D gene: NA; J gene: TRBJ2-1; V gene: TRBV4-2; clone size: NA
CDR3 DNA: TGTGCCAGCAGCCCTAGCGGTAGCACAGATACGCAGTATTTT; CDR3 protein: CASSPSGSTDTQYF; D gene: TRBD2; J gene: TRBJ2-3; V gene: TRBV7-2; clone size: NA
CDR3 DNA: TGTGCCAGCAGTGAATCTCCCGGACAGGGGGTTTATTCACCCCTCCACTTT; CDR3 protein: CASSESPGQGVYSPLHF; D gene: TRBD1; J gene: TRBJ1-6; V gene: TRBV25-1; clone size: NA
CDR3 DNA: TGTGCCAGCAGAACGGGACAGGGCCAGCCCCAGCATTTT; CDR3 protein: CASRTGQGQPQHF; D gene: TRBD1; J gene: TRBJ1-5; V gene: TRBV6-5; clone size: NA
CDR3 DNA: TGTGCCTGGAGTGTGGGACTAGCGGGGGCCTACCAATACACCGGGGAGCTGTTTTTT; CDR3 protein: CAWSVGLAGAYQYTGELFF; D gene: TRBD2; J gene: TRBJ2-2; V gene: TRBV30; clone size: NA
CDR3 DNA: TGTGCCAGTAGTGTGGCCGGGACGGGAGTCGGCTACACCTTC; CDR3 protein: CASSVAGTGVGYTF; D gene: NA; J gene: TRBJ1-2; V gene: TRBV19; clone size: NA
CDR3 DNA: TGTGCCAGCAGCGAAGCGCCCGGGCCCCAGCATTTT; CDR3 protein: CASSEAPGPQHF; D gene: NA; J gene: TRBJ1-5; V gene: TRBV2; clone size: NA
CDR3 DNA: TGTGCCAGCAGTCCAGCCGCAGGGGAAGGGTTTAACAATGAGCAGTTCTTC; CDR3 protein: CASSPAAGEGFNNEQFF; D gene: NA; J gene: TRBJ2-1; V gene: TRBV27; clone size: NA
CDR3 DNA: TGTGCCAGCAGCTTGGGAGACATCTTCTATGGCTACACCTTC; CDR3 protein: CASSLGDIFYGYTF; D gene: NA; J gene: TRBJ1-2; V gene: TRBV5-6; clone size: once
CDR3 DNA: TGTGCCAGCAGCTCCGAACAGGGATATAATTCACCCCTCCACTTT; CDR3 protein: CASSSEQGYNSPLHF; D gene: NA; J gene: TRBJ1-6; V gene: TRBV5-5; clone size: once
CDR3 DNA: TGCGCCAGCAGCTTGTTTGTAGAGAACACCGGGGAGCTGTTTTTT; CDR3 protein: CASSLFVENTGELFF; D gene: NA; J gene: TRBJ2-2; V gene: TRBV5-1; clone size: NA
CDR3 DNA: TGTGCCTGGAGTGTACAAGGGGGCGGCTATGGCTACACCTTC; CDR3 protein: CAWSVQGGGYGYTF; D gene: TRBD1; J gene: TRBJ1-2; V gene: TRBV30; clone size: NA
CDR3 DNA: TGTGCCAGTGGGCAGGATGCGAACACTGAAGCTTTCTTT; CDR3 protein: CASGQDANTEAFF; D gene: NA; J gene: TRBJ1-1; V gene: TRBV19; clone size: NA
CDR3 DNA: TGTGCCAGTAGTATAGGGGCAGGATCGGACTATGGCTACACCTTC; CDR3 protein: CASSIGAGSDYGYTF; D gene: NA; J gene: TRBJ1-2; V gene: TRBV19; clone size: NA
CDR3 DNA: TGTGCCAGCAGTGGGACAGGGTTCATCTACAATGAGCAGTTCTTC; CDR3 protein: CASSGTGFIYNEQFF; D gene: TRBD1; J gene: TRBJ2-1; V gene: TRBV2; clone size: NA
CDR3 DNA: TGTGCCAGCAGCGTAGTGGCGGGGGGCCACTATGGCTACACCTTC; CDR3 protein: CASSVVAGGHYGYTF; D gene: NA; J gene: TRBJ1-2; V gene: TRBV9; clone size: NA
CDR3 DNA: TGCGCCAGCAGCTTGACTAGCGGGGGGTTCGACGAGCAGTACTTC; CDR3 protein: CASSLTSGGFDEQYF; D gene: TRBD2; J gene: TRBJ2-7; V gene: TRBV5-1; clone size: NA
CDR3 DNA: TGTGCCAGTAGTTCCGGGACAGGGGGCTCGGGCTATGGCTACACCTTC; CDR3 protein: CASSSGTGGSGYGYTF; D gene: TRBD1; J gene: TRBJ1-2; V gene: TRBV19; clone size: once
CDR3 DNA: TGCAGCGTACCGACAGGGAACACTGAAGCTTTCTTT; CDR3 protein: CSVPTGNTEAFF; D gene: NA; J gene: TRBJ1-1; V gene: TRBV29-1; clone size: NA
CDR3 DNA: TGTGCCAGTAGCTGGGGGCAGGGTAACACTGAAGCTTTCTTT; CDR3 protein: CASSWGQGNTEAFF; D gene: NA; J gene: TRBJ1-1; V gene: TRBV19; clone size: NA
CDR3 DNA: TGTGCCAGCAGCTCACCCAGTGAGCAGTTCTTC; CDR3 protein: CASSSPSEQFF; D gene: NA; J gene: TRBJ2-1; V gene: TRBV5-8; clone size: NA